Shown below are 7 T cell receptor beta chains from a single sample sequenced in a study of shared clonotypes between healthy human individuals. The table came from immunoSEQ multiplex PCR; TCRdb's copy has only in-frame clones and leaves some out. The data contain around 530,000 clones, roughly 72% of them seen just once; the ten biggest clones take up around 13%. The sample was PBMCs. These receptors all stem from a woman aged 40 to 50 in good health. Some clones in this sample may be carry-over from other donors' samples.

The table lists this clone with a few counts. The chain couples TRBV30 to TRBJ2-5, with D perhaps matching TRBD2 (6 bases). CDR3 size: 15 residues. Trimming took off 0 bases at V and 13 bases at J, with 24 bases between the two ends. Germline lookup yields CDR1 GTSNPN and CDR2 SVGIG (reference sequence). The CDR3 nucleotides are TGTGCCTGGAGTGTACAGCGGGCAGAACCTACCCCCCGGTACTTC. Protein: CAWSVQRAEPTPRYF.

The chain joins TRBV7-8 to TRBJ1-1; D uncertain. Germline CDR1 SGHVS, CDR2 FQNEAQ. V was shortened by 1 base and J by 0 bases, with 12 bases between the two germline ends. The CDR3 runs 16 residues. Written as DNA, the CDR3 is TGTGCCAGCAGCTTAGTAGGAACCTACTTGAACACTGAAGCTTTCTTT. Translation: CASSLVGTYLNTEAFF.

The V call is TRBV7-2, the J call TRBJ2-7; D remains ambiguous. The germline CDR1 and CDR2 sequences are SGHTA and FQGNSA. The CDR3 consists of 14 residues. V was trimmed by 1 base and J by 9 bases, leaving 16 bases between them. CDR3 DNA: TGTGCCAGCAGCTTAGAACTGGATATACCTGGGCAGTACTTC. Protein product: CASSLELDIPGQYF.

The sample holds one count of this clone. This chain links TRBV7-9 with TRBJ2-7; 7 bases map to TRBD1. The germline V gene encodes CDR1 SEHNR and CDR2 FQNEAQ (reference sequence). This CDR3 has 15 residues. Losses at the gene ends were 0 bases for V and 5 bases for J; bases not matched to a gene: 7. The CDR3 protein is CASSLARQGNHEQYF. In DNA form, the CDR3 reads TGTGCCAGCAGCTTAGCGCGACAGGGTAATCACGAGCAGTACTTC.

The chain recombines TRBV5-1 with TRBJ2-4, with 11 bases fitting TRBD2. The CDR3 totals 17 residues. Germline V gene data show CDR1 as SGHRS and CDR2 as YFSETQ. The V gene end was trimmed by 1 base and the J gene end by 5 bases; junction bases not matched to a gene: 8. CDR3 coding DNA: TGCGCCAGCAGCTTGTCAGGACTAGCGGGTGGGCAAAACATTCAGTACTTC. The encoded protein is CASSLSGLAGGQNIQYF.

In its sample, this clone was seen many times. The rearrangement uses TRBV2 and TRBJ2-3, with 9 bases matching TRBD2. The CDR3 sequence is 13 residues long. V lost 4 bases, J lost 14 bases, and 10 bases stayed unmatched. Germline CDR1 SNHLY, CDR2 FYNNEI. The CDR3 bases are TGTGCCAGCAGTGGTGGTGGGGGACTAGCTCTGTATTTT. The encoded protein is CASSGGGGLALYF. Complete variable domain (other parts from reference TRBV2 and TRBJ2-3): EPEVTQTPSHQVTQMGQEVILRCVPISNHLYFYWYRQILGQKVEFLVSFYNNEISEKSEIFDDQFSVERPDGSNFTLKIRSTKLEDSAMYFCASSGGGGLALYFGPGTRLTVL.

In the case of this clone: Distinct nucleotide sequences in the sample also encode this CDR3. V is TRBV9 and J is TRBJ2-1; tentative D call: TRBD1 (7 bases). The CDR3 has 15 amino acids. V was cut by 0 bases and J by 6 bases, with 13 bases left in between. Germline V gene data show CDR1 as SGDLS and CDR2 as YYNGEE. CDR3 protein: CASSVEGARGNEQFF. The CDR3 nucleotides are TGTGCCAGCAGCGTAGAGGGGGCGCGGGGCAATGAGCAGTTCTTC.